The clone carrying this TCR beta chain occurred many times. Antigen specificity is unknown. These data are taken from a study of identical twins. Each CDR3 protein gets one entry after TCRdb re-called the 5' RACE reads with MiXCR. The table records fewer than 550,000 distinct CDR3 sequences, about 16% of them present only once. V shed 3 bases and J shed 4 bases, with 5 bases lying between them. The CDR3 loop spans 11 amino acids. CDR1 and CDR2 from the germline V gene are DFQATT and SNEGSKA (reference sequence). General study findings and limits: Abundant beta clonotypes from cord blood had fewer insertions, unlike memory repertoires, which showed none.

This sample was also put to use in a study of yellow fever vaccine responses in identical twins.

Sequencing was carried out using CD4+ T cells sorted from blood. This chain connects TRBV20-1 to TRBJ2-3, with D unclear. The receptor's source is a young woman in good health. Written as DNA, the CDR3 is TGCAGTGCTAGGCCTTCAGATACGCAGTATTTT. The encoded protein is CSARPSDTQYF.